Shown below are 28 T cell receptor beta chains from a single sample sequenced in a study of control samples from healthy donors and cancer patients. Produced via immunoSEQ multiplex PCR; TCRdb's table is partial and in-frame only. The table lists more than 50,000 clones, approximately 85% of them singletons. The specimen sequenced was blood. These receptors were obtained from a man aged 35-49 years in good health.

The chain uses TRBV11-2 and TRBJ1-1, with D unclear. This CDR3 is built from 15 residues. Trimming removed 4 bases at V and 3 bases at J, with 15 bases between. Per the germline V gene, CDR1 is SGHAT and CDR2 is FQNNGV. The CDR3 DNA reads TGTGCCAGCAGCTCCCGGGGAGGACGAGACACTGAAGCTTTCTTT. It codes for CASSSRGGRDTEAFF. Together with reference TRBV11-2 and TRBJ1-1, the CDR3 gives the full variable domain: EAGVAQSPRYKIIEKRQSVAFWCNPISGHATLYWYQQILGQGPKLLIQFQNNGVVDDSQLPKDRFSAERLKGVDSTLKIQPAKLEDSAVYLCASSSRGGRDTEAFFGQGTRLTVV.

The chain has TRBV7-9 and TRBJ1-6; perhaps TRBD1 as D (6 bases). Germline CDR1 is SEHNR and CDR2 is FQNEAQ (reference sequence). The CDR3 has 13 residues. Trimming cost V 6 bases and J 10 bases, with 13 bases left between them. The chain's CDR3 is CASRREGGSPLHF. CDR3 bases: TGTGCCAGCAGGCGTGAGGGGGGGTCACCCCTCCACTTT.

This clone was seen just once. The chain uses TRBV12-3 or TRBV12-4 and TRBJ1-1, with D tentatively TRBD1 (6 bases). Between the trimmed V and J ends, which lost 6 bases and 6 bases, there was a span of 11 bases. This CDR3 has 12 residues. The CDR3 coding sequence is TGTGCCAGCAGCCGGGGGGCGGCTGAAGCTTTCTTT. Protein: CASSRGAAEAFF.

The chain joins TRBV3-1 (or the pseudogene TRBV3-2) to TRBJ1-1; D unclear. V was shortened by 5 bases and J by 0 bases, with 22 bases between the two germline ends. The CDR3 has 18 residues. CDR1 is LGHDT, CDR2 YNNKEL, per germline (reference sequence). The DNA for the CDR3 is TGTGCCAGCAGCTTAAGGAGGACCCGAAGACGGGTGAACACTGAAGCTTTCTTT. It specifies CASSLRRTRRRVNTEAFF.

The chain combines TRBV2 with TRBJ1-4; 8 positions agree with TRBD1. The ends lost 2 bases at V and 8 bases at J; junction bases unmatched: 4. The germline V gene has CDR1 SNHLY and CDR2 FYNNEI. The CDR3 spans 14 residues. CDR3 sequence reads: CASSENRGGEKLFF. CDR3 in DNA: TGTGCCAGCAGTGAAAACAGGGGGGGAGAAAAACTGTTTTTT.

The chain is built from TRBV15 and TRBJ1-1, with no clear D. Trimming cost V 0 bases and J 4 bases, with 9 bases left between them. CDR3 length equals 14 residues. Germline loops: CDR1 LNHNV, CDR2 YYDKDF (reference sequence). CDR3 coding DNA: TGTGCCACCAGCAGAGATGGACTAAGCACTGAAGCTTTCTTT. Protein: CATSRDGLSTEAFF.

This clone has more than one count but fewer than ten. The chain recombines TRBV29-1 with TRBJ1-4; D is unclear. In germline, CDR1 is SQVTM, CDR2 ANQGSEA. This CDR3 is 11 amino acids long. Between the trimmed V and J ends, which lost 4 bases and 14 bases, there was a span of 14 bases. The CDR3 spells CSVAGGRRLFF. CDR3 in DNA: TGCAGCGTTGCGGGCGGCAGACGGCTGTTTTTT.

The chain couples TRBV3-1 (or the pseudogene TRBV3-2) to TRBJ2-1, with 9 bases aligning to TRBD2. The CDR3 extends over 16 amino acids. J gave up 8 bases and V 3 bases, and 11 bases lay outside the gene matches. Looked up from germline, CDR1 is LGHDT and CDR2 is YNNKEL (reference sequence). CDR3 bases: TGTGCCAGCAGCCATGATCTAGCGGGACATTTCGATGAGCAGTTCTTC. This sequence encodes CASSHDLAGHFDEQFF.

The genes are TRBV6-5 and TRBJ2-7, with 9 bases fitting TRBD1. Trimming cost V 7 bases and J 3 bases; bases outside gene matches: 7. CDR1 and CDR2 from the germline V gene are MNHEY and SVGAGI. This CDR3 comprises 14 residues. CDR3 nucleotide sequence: TGTGCCAGCACGTCCGGGACAGGGCACTACGAGCAGTACTTC. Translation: CASTSGTGHYEQYF.

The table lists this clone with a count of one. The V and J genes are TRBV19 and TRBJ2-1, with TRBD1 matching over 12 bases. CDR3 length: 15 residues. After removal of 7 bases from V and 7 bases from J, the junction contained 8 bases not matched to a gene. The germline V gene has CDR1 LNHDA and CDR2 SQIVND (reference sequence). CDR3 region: CASTPGQGARNEQFF. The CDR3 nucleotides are TGTGCCAGTACCCCGGGACAGGGGGCGCGTAATGAGCAGTTCTTC.

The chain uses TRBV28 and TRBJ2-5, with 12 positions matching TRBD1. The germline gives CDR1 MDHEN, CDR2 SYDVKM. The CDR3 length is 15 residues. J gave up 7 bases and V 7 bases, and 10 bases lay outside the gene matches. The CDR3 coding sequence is TGTGCCAGCACTCAAGGGGGACAGGGGGCCGGGACCCAGTACTTC. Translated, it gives CASTQGGQGAGTQYF. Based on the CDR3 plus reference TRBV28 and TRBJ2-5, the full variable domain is DVKVTQSSRYLVKRTGEKVFLECVQDMDHENMFWYRQDPGLGLRLIYFSYDVKMKEKGDIPEGYSVSREKKERFSLILESASTNQTSMYLCASTQGGQGAGTQYFGPGTRLLVL.

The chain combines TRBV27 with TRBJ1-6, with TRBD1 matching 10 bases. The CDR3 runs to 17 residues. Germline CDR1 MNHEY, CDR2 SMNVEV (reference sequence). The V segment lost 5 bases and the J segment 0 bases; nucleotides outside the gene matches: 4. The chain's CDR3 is CASSLRTGGSYNSPLHF. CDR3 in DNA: TGTGCCAGCAGTCTCCGGACAGGGGGCTCCTATAATTCACCCCTCCACTTT.

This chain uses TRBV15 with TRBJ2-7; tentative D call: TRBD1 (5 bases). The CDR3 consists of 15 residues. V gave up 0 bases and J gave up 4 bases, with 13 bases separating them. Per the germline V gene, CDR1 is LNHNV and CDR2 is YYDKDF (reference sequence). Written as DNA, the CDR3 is TGTGCCACCAGCAGAGATCGACAGATCCCTTACGAGCAGTACTTC. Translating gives CATSRDRQIPYEQYF. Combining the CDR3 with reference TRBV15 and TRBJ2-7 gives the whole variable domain DAMVIQNPRYQVTQFGKPVTLSCSQTLNHNVMYWYQQKSSQAPKLLFHYYDKDFNNEADTPDNFQSRRPNTSFCFLDIRSPGLGDTAMYLCATSRDRQIPYEQYFGPGTRLTVT.

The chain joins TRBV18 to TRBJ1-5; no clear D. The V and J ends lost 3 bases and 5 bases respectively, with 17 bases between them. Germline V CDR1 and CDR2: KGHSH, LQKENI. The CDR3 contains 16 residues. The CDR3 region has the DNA TGTGCCAGCTCACCCGATGAACCGGGCAGATATCAGCCCCAGCATTTT. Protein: CASSPDEPGRYQPQHF.

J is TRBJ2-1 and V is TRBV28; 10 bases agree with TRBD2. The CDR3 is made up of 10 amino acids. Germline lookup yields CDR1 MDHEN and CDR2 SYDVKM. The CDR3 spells CGSGRNEQFF. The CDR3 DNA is TGTGGTAGCGGGAGGAATGAGCAGTTCTTC. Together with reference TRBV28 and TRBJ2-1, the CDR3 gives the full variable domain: DVKVTQSSRYLVKRTGEKVFLECVQDMDHENMFWYRQDPGLGLRLIYFSYDVKMKEKGDIPEGYSVSREKKERFSLILESASTNQTSMYLCGSGRNEQFFGPGTRLTVL.

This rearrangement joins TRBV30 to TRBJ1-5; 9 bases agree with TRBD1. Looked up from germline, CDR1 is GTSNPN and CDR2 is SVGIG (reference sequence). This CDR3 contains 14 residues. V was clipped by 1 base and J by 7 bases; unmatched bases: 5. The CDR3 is CAWSAITGGQPQHF. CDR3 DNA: TGTGCCTGGAGTGCAATCACAGGGGGCCAGCCCCAGCATTTT.

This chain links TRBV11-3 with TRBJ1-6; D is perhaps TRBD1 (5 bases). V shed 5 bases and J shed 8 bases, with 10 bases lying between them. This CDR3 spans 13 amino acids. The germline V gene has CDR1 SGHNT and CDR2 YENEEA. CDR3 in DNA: TGTGCCAGCAGCGTCAGGGTGGATTCACCCCTCCACTTT. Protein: CASSVRVDSPLHF.

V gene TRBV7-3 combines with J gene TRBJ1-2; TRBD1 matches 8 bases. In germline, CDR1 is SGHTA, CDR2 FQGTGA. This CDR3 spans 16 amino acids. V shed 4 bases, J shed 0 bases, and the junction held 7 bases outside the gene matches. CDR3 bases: TGTGCCAGCAGCTCGACAGGGGCGATTGCTAACTATGGCTACACCTTC. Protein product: CASSSTGAIANYGYTF.

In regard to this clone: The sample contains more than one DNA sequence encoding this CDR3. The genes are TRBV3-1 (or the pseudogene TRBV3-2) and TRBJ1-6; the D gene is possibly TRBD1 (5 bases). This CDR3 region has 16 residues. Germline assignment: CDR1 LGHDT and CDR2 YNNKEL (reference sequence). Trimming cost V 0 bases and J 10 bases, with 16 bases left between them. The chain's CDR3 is CASSQDRVGAGSPLHF. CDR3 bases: TGTGCCAGCAGCCAAGATCGGGTAGGGGCGGGGTCACCCCTCCACTTT.

The CDR3 region has the DNA TGTGCCAGCTCACGAGGGGAAGGGCCTTGGGGCTACACCTTC. Amino acids: CASSRGEGPWGYTF. The rearrangement uses TRBV18 and TRBJ1-2; D may be TRBD1 (5 bases). Germline CDR1 reads KGHSH; CDR2 reads LQKENI. Trimming cost V 4 bases and J 8 bases, with 17 bases left between them. The CDR3 extends over 14 amino acids.

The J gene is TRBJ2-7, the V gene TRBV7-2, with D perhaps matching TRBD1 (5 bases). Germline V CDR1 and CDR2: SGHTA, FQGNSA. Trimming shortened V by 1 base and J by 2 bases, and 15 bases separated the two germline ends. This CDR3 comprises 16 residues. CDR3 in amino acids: CASSLGPRGRAYEQYF. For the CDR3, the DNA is TGTGCCAGCAGCTTAGGGCCTCGTGGCAGGGCCTACGAGCAGTACTTC.

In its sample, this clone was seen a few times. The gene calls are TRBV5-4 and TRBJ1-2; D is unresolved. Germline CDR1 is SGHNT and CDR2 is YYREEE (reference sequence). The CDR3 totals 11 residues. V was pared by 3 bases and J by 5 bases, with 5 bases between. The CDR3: CASSSGYGYTF. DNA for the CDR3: TGTGCCAGCAGCTCTGGGTATGGCTACACCTTC.

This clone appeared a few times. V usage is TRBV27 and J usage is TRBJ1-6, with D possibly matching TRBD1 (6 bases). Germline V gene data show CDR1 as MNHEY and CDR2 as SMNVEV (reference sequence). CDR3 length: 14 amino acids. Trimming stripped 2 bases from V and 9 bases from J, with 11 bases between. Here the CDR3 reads CASSLIGGGSPLHF. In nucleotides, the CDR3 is TGTGCCAGCAGTTTAATAGGGGGTGGTTCACCCCTCCACTTT.

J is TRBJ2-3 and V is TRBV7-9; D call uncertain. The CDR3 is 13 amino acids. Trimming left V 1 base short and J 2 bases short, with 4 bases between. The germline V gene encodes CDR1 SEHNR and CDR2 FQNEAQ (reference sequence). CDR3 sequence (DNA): TGTGCCAGCAGCTTAGGTTCCACAGATACGCAGTATTTT. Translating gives CASSLGSTDTQYF. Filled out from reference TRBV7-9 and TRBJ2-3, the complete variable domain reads DTGVSQNPRHKITKRGQNVTFRCDPISEHNRLYWYRQTLGQGPEFLTYFQNEAQLEKSRLLSDRFSAERPKGSFSTLEIQRTEQGDSAMYLCASSLGSTDTQYFGPGTRLTVL.

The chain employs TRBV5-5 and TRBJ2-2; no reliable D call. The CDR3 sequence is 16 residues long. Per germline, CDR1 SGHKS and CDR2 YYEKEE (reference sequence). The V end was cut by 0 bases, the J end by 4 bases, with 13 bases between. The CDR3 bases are TGTGCCAGCAGCTTGGCAAGTAGGCTCGGCACCGGGGAGCTGTTTTTT. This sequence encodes CASSLASRLGTGELFF.

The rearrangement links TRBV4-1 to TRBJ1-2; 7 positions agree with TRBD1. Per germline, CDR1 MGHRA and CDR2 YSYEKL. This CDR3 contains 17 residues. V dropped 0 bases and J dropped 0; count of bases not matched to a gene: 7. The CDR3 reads CASSQDPGQASNYGYTF. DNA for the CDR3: TGCGCCAGCAGCCAAGACCCCGGACAGGCTTCTAACTATGGCTACACCTTC.

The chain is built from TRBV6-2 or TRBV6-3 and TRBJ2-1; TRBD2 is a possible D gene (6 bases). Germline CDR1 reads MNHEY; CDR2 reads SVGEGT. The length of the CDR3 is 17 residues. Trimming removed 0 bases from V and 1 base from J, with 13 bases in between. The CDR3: CASSYSRLGTSYNEQFF. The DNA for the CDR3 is TGTGCCAGCAGTTACTCAAGACTCGGGACTTCCTACAATGAGCAGTTCTTC.

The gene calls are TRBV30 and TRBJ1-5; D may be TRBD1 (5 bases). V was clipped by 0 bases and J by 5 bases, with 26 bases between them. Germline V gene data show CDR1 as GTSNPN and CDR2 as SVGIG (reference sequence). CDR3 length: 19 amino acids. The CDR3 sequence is CAWSVSLLFGAKSDQPQHF. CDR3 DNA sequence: TGTGCCTGGAGTGTCTCGTTGTTGTTCGGGGCGAAGAGCGATCAGCCCCAGCATTTT.